These T cell receptor beta chains were read from a single sample in a study of identical twins. In TCRdb, the 5' RACE reads were re-called with MiXCR into one record per CDR3 protein. Among fewer than 900,000 distinct CDR3 sequences listed, about 20% were seen once. This sample also belongs to another study, concerning T cells expressing NK-cell markers.

The source material was PBMCs. These receptors were collected from a woman aged 18-29 years in good health. The CDR3 runs from the conserved cysteine through the conserved F or W. Fields, in order: clone size, V gene, D gene, J gene, CDR3 protein, CDR3 DNA. A D gene is named only where the DNA matches it firmly. Only part of the rows carry a size: once, few, many, or a class if the clone is expanded.

clone size: few
V gene: TRBV7-2
D gene: TRBD2
J gene: TRBJ2-1
CDR3 protein: CASSYTGTSALDEQFF
CDR3 DNA: TGTGCCAGCAGCTACACCGGGACTAGCGCTTTGGATGAGCAGTTCTTC

clone size: few
V gene: TRBV12-3/TRBV12-4
D gene: -
J gene: TRBJ1-6
CDR3 protein: CASSFAQSGSPLHF
CDR3 DNA: TGTGCCAGCAGTTTCGCACAAAGTGGATCACCCCTCCACTTT

clone size: -
V gene: TRBV9
D gene: TRBD1
J gene: TRBJ2-6
CDR3 protein: CASSVGGGSSSGANVLTF
CDR3 DNA: TGTGCCAGCAGCGTAGGAGGGGGCTCGAGCTCTGGGGCCAACGTCCTGACTTTC

clone size: many
V gene: TRBV3-1
D gene: -
J gene: TRBJ2-3
CDR3 protein: CASSQVRGTDTQYF
CDR3 DNA: TGTGCCAGCAGCCAAGTTCGAGGCACAGATACGCAGTATTTT

clone size: few
V gene: TRBV5-5
D gene: TRBD2
J gene: TRBJ2-2
CDR3 protein: CASSHTSGENTGELFF
CDR3 DNA: TGTGCCAGCAGCCACACTAGCGGGGAAAACACCGGGGAGCTGTTTTTT

clone size: few
V gene: TRBV5-1
D gene: TRBD1
J gene: TRBJ2-4
CDR3 protein: CASSSWTGRNIQYF
CDR3 DNA: TGCGCCAGCAGCTCCTGGACAGGGAGAAACATTCAGTACTTC

clone size: few
V gene: TRBV27
D gene: TRBD1
J gene: TRBJ2-7
CDR3 protein: CASSPSGTAVREVEQYF
CDR3 DNA: TGTGCCAGCAGTCCCTCCGGGACAGCGGTCCGAGAGGTCGAGCAGTACTTC

clone size: -
V gene: TRBV4-1
D gene: -
J gene: TRBJ2-1
CDR3 protein: CASSPGVHNEQFF
CDR3 DNA: TGCGCCAGCAGCCCCGGGGTCCACAATGAGCAGTTCTTC

clone size: few
V gene: TRBV5-1
D gene: -
J gene: TRBJ2-1
CDR3 protein: CASSPSGTLQFF
CDR3 DNA: TGCGCCAGCAGCCCATCCGGGACACTCCAGTTCTTC

clone size: -
V gene: TRBV2
D gene: -
J gene: TRBJ2-1
CDR3 protein: CASSETSHEQFF
CDR3 DNA: TGTGCCAGCAGTGAAACCAGCCATGAGCAGTTCTTC

clone size: few
V gene: TRBV12-3/TRBV12-4
D gene: -
J gene: TRBJ2-1
CDR3 protein: CASRRGPSYNEQFF
CDR3 DNA: TGTGCCAGCAGGAGGGGCCCCTCCTACAATGAGCAGTTCTTC

clone size: few
V gene: TRBV12-3/TRBV12-4
D gene: -
J gene: TRBJ1-5
CDR3 protein: CASTQRASNQPQHF
CDR3 DNA: TGTGCCAGCACCCAGCGGGCAAGCAATCAGCCCCAGCATTTT

clone size: -
V gene: TRBV20-1
D gene: -
J gene: TRBJ2-1
CDR3 protein: CSAPTDSPRGEQFF
CDR3 DNA: TGCAGTGCCCCAACTGACTCCCCCCGGGGTGAGCAGTTCTTC

clone size: few
V gene: TRBV12-3/TRBV12-4
D gene: TRBD2
J gene: TRBJ2-7
CDR3 protein: CASRIAGSSYEQYF
CDR3 DNA: TGTGCCAGCAGGATAGCGGGGAGTTCCTACGAGCAGTACTTC

clone size: few
V gene: TRBV5-6
D gene: -
J gene: TRBJ2-5
CDR3 protein: CASSFRPSAQETQYF
CDR3 DNA: TGTGCCAGCAGCTTTCGGCCCTCGGCCCAAGAGACCCAGTACTTC

clone size: -
V gene: TRBV2
D gene: TRBD1
J gene: TRBJ2-5
CDR3 protein: CANSRDRGGETQYF
CDR3 DNA: TGTGCCAATTCCCGGGACAGGGGAGGGGAGACCCAGTACTTC

clone size: -
V gene: TRBV10-1
D gene: TRBD2
J gene: TRBJ2-1
CDR3 protein: CASSESGGALSEQFF
CDR3 DNA: TGCGCCAGCAGTGAGTCCGGGGGGGCCTTAAGTGAGCAGTTCTTC

clone size: -
V gene: TRBV20-1
D gene: -
J gene: TRBJ2-3
CDR3 protein: CSALQSDTQYF
CDR3 DNA: TGCAGTGCCCTTCAGTCAGATACGCAGTATTTT

clone size: many
V gene: TRBV12-3/TRBV12-4
D gene: -
J gene: TRBJ1-5
CDR3 protein: CASSSEGSWYQPQHF
CDR3 DNA: TGTGCCAGCAGTTCGGAGGGATCTTGGTATCAGCCCCAGCATTTT

clone size: few
V gene: TRBV7-9
D gene: -
J gene: TRBJ2-1
CDR3 protein: CASSALIEGSGGDEQFF
CDR3 DNA: TGTGCCAGCAGCGCCCTAATTGAGGGGTCAGGGGGGGATGAGCAGTTCTTC

clone size: many
V gene: TRBV5-1
D gene: -
J gene: TRBJ2-7
CDR3 protein: CASSLDDYYEQYF
CDR3 DNA: TGCGCCAGCAGCTTGGACGACTACTACGAGCAGTACTTC

clone size: many
V gene: TRBV20-1
D gene: -
J gene: TRBJ1-2
CDR3 protein: CSARDRLRASYGYTF
CDR3 DNA: TGCAGTGCTAGAGATCGTTTGCGGGCGAGCTATGGCTACACCTTC

clone size: -
V gene: TRBV2
D gene: TRBD1
J gene: TRBJ2-4
CDR3 protein: CASSERTGANIQYF
CDR3 DNA: TGTGCCAGCAGTGAGCGGACAGGGGCCAACATTCAGTACTTC

clone size: many
V gene: TRBV5-6
D gene: TRBD1
J gene: TRBJ2-7
CDR3 protein: CASSSTGDVREQYF
CDR3 DNA: TGTGCCAGCAGCTCGACAGGGGATGTACGCGAGCAGTACTTC

clone size: -
V gene: TRBV9
D gene: -
J gene: TRBJ2-1
CDR3 protein: CASSVEGGPSYNEQFF
CDR3 DNA: TGTGCCAGCAGCGTAGAAGGAGGTCCGTCCTACAATGAGCAGTTCTTC

clone size: -
V gene: TRBV7-2
D gene: -
J gene: TRBJ1-5
CDR3 protein: CASSLNSQPQHF
CDR3 DNA: TGTGCCAGCAGCTTAAATTCCCAGCCCCAGCATTTT

clone size: -
V gene: TRBV5-1
D gene: -
J gene: TRBJ1-2
CDR3 protein: CASSLGQTYYGYTF
CDR3 DNA: TGCGCCAGCAGCTTGGGACAGACCTACTATGGCTACACCTTC

clone size: few
V gene: TRBV20-1
D gene: TRBD1
J gene: TRBJ1-3
CDR3 protein: CSAHSGTALNTIYF
CDR3 DNA: TGCAGTGCTCACTCGGGGACAGCCCTAAACACCATATATTTT

clone size: -
V gene: TRBV20-1
D gene: TRBD1
J gene: TRBJ2-3
CDR3 protein: CSVTGGADTQYF
CDR3 DNA: TGCAGTGTAACAGGGGGCGCAGATACGCAGTATTTT

clone size: many
V gene: TRBV12-3/TRBV12-4
D gene: -
J gene: TRBJ2-7
CDR3 protein: CASRRGGVGEQYF
CDR3 DNA: TGTGCCAGCAGGCGGGGAGGAGTGGGAGAGCAGTACTTC

clone size: -
V gene: TRBV7-9
D gene: -
J gene: TRBJ1-1
CDR3 protein: CASSPGSMNTEAFF
CDR3 DNA: TGTGCCAGCAGCCCAGGAAGTATGAACACTGAAGCTTTCTTT

clone size: few
V gene: TRBV27
D gene: TRBD2
J gene: TRBJ2-5
CDR3 protein: CASSPRLAEETQYF
CDR3 DNA: TGTGCCAGCAGTCCCCGACTAGCGGAAGAGACCCAGTACTTC

clone size: -
V gene: TRBV12-3/TRBV12-4
D gene: TRBD1
J gene: TRBJ2-5
CDR3 protein: CASSPGQGKQTQYF
CDR3 DNA: TGTGCCAGCAGCCCGGGACAGGGGAAGCAGACCCAGTACTTC

clone size: many
V gene: TRBV20-1
D gene: TRBD2
J gene: TRBJ2-7
CDR3 protein: CSAGDAGEPTYEQYF
CDR3 DNA: TGCAGTGCTGGGGATGCGGGGGAACCCACTTACGAGCAGTACTTC

clone size: -
V gene: TRBV4-3
D gene: -
J gene: TRBJ2-7
CDR3 protein: CASSWGQRAHEQYF
CDR3 DNA: TGCGCCAGCAGTTGGGGACAGCGGGCTCACGAGCAGTACTTC

clone size: few
V gene: TRBV20-1
D gene: TRBD1
J gene: TRBJ1-5
CDR3 protein: CSAPGQGYGNQPQHF
CDR3 DNA: TGCAGTGCTCCGGGACAGGGGTATGGCAATCAGCCCCAGCATTTT

clone size: -
V gene: TRBV28
D gene: TRBD2
J gene: TRBJ2-2
CDR3 protein: CASSPSSGRENTGELFF
CDR3 DNA: TGTGCCAGCAGTCCCTCCAGCGGGAGGGAGAACACCGGGGAGCTGTTTTTT

clone size: -
V gene: TRBV5-1
D gene: -
J gene: TRBJ2-1
CDR3 protein: CASSFMVNSYNEQFF
CDR3 DNA: TGCGCCAGCAGCTTTATGGTAAACTCCTACAATGAGCAGTTCTTC

clone size: -
V gene: TRBV28
D gene: TRBD2
J gene: TRBJ2-5
CDR3 protein: CASSFGLAVYF
CDR3 DNA: TGTGCCAGCAGTTTTGGGCTAGCGGTGTACTTC

clone size: -
V gene: TRBV12-3/TRBV12-4
D gene: TRBD2
J gene: TRBJ2-3
CDR3 protein: CASSFSGGSNTQYF
CDR3 DNA: TGTGCCAGCAGTTTTAGCGGGGGGTCTAATACGCAGTATTTT

clone size: -
V gene: TRBV25-1
D gene: -
J gene: TRBJ2-2
CDR3 protein: CASSLGGKTGELFF
CDR3 DNA: TGTGCCAGCAGTCTAGGGGGAAAAACCGGGGAGCTGTTTTTT

clone size: -
V gene: TRBV15
D gene: -
J gene: TRBJ2-3
CDR3 protein: CATSRDNPDTQYF
CDR3 DNA: TGTGCCACCAGCAGAGATAACCCAGATACGCAGTATTTT

clone size: -
V gene: TRBV4-2
D gene: TRBD2
J gene: TRBJ2-2
CDR3 protein: CASSLGLAGVGNTGELFF
CDR3 DNA: TGTGCCAGCAGCCTCGGACTAGCGGGAGTCGGGAACACCGGGGAGCTGTTTTTT

clone size: many
V gene: TRBV6-4
D gene: -
J gene: TRBJ2-1
CDR3 protein: CASSDSSYNEQFF
CDR3 DNA: TGTGCCAGCAGTGACAGCTCCTACAATGAGCAGTTCTTC

clone size: many
V gene: TRBV5-1
D gene: TRBD1
J gene: TRBJ1-5
CDR3 protein: CASSQGQGIQPQHF
CDR3 DNA: TGCGCCAGCAGCCAGGGACAGGGGATTCAGCCCCAGCATTTT

clone size: -
V gene: TRBV9
D gene: TRBD2
J gene: TRBJ2-1
CDR3 protein: CASSVGTSGSPASYNEQFF
CDR3 DNA: TGTGCCAGCAGCGTAGGAACTAGCGGGAGTCCCGCCTCCTACAATGAGCAGTTCTTC

clone size: few
V gene: TRBV29-1
D gene: TRBD1
J gene: TRBJ1-2
CDR3 protein: CSAWTGYGYTF
CDR3 DNA: TGCAGCGCCTGGACAGGGTATGGCTACACCTTC

clone size: many
V gene: TRBV12-3/TRBV12-4
D gene: -
J gene: TRBJ1-1
CDR3 protein: CASSLGRDTEAFF
CDR3 DNA: TGCGCCAGCAGCTTGGGACGGGACACTGAAGCTTTCTTT

clone size: -
V gene: TRBV20-1
D gene: -
J gene: TRBJ2-1
CDR3 protein: CSASPRIGGDEQFF
CDR3 DNA: TGCAGTGCTAGCCCTAGAATTGGTGGAGATGAGCAGTTCTTC

clone size: -
V gene: TRBV20-1
D gene: -
J gene: TRBJ2-1
CDR3 protein: CSARLAPLGNEQFF
CDR3 DNA: TGCAGTGCCCGGCTAGCGCCCCTAGGAAATGAGCAGTTCTTC

clone size: few
V gene: TRBV7-2
D gene: TRBD2
J gene: TRBJ2-5
CDR3 protein: CASSTHGGGAGEETQYF
CDR3 DNA: TGTGCCAGCAGCACACATGGGGGAGGAGCGGGAGAAGAGACCCAGTACTTC

clone size: -
V gene: TRBV20-1
D gene: -
J gene: TRBJ1-4
CDR3 protein: CSARDAGFDEKLFF
CDR3 DNA: TGCAGTGCTAGAGATGCAGGGTTTGATGAAAAACTGTTTTTT

clone size: -
V gene: TRBV3-1
D gene: TRBD2
J gene: TRBJ2-1
CDR3 protein: CTCSSGTSGSVLWNEQFF
CDR3 DNA: TGTACCTGCAGTTCAGGGACTAGCGGGAGTGTTTTGTGGAATGAGCAGTTCTTC

clone size: -
V gene: TRBV7-9
D gene: -
J gene: TRBJ1-1
CDR3 protein: CASSSYLIEAFF
CDR3 DNA: TGTGCCAGCAGCTCCTATCTAATCGAAGCTTTCTTT

clone size: few
V gene: TRBV29-1
D gene: -
J gene: TRBJ2-7
CDR3 protein: CSVIPGRSVKQYF
CDR3 DNA: TGCAGCGTTATCCCGGGACGGAGCGTGAAGCAGTACTTC